What follows are 9 T cell receptor beta chains derived from one specimen sequenced in a study of CD8+CD57+ T cells in acquired aplastic anemia. Genomic DNA constituted the template upon which TCR beta VDJ and CDR3 profiling was performed. TCRdb fed the reads into MiXCR, producing one record per CDR3 protein. The data show about 270,000 distinct CDR3 sequences, 55% to 60% seen once. Sequences were obtained from sorted CD4+, CD8+, or CD8+CD57+ T cells (not recorded which) from PBMCs. These receptors were collected from a human donor with severe aplastic anemia or a healthy control (not recorded which).

The chain recombines TRBV24-1 with TRBJ2-2; a possible D gene is TRBD1 (6 bases). The CDR3 contains 14 residues. Deletions cut 4 bases from V and 7 bases from J, with 12 bases between. The germline V gene has CDR1 KGHDR and CDR2 SFDVKD. The CDR3 region has the DNA TGTGCCACCAGTGAGCACAGGGTTGGCGGGGAGCTGTTTTTT. It is translated as CATSEHRVGGELFF.

Points on this clonotype: This may be a read error, as it is one base from a much larger clone. The chain links TRBV7-2 to TRBJ1-3; TRBD1 matches 10 bases. Germline V CDR1 and CDR2: SGHTA, FQGNSA. The CDR3 contains 17 residues. CDR3 nucleotides: TGTGCCAGCAGCTGGGCCGGGACAGGGGTTACTGGAAACACCATATGTTTT. This sequence encodes CASSWAGTGVTGNTICF.

This clonotype was seen a handful of times. The chain carries TRBV29-1 and TRBJ1-3; possible D gene TRBD1, 5 bases. CDR1 and CDR2 from the germline V gene are SQVTM and ANQGSEA. This CDR3 comprises 12 residues. Trimming removed 3 bases at V and 3 bases at J, with 6 bases between. The CDR3 protein is CSVDTGGNTIYF. The CDR3 DNA sequence: TGCAGCGTTGATACAGGTGGAAACACCATATATTTT.

This clonotype was found a few times. The gene calls are TRBV6-5 and TRBJ2-2; D remains unclear. V was shortened by 2 bases and J by 8 bases, with 3 bases between the two germline ends. The germline gives CDR1 MNHEY, CDR2 SVGAGI. The CDR3 spans 11 residues. In DNA form, the CDR3 reads TGTGCCAGCAGTTACGGGGGGGAGCTGTTTTTT. As protein: CASSYGGELFF.

With regard to this clonotype: The junction differs from germline at one of its ends, possibly a read error. CDR3 loop: CDSSLVSGELFF. The CDR3 bases are TGTGACAGCAGCTTAGTGTCCGGGGAGCTGTTTTTT. The chain recombines TRBV7-9 with TRBJ2-2; unclear D gene. The CDR3 extends over 12 amino acids. The germline V gene encodes CDR1 SEHNR and CDR2 FQNEAQ (reference sequence).

This rearrangement joins TRBV29-1 to TRBJ2-5, with D unresolved. With 7 bases removed from V and 7 bases from J, the gap between germline ends came to 10 bases. Germline V CDR1 and CDR2: SQVTM, ANQGSEA. The CDR3 is 10 residues long. The CDR3 DNA follows: TGCAGCGAATGGGAAGGGACCCAGTACTTC. This translates into CSEWEGTQYF.

In regard to this clonotype: An end of the junction differs from the germline gene, which may be a read error. V gene TRBV24-1 combines with J gene TRBJ2-7; perhaps TRBD1 as D (6 bases). Germline loops: CDR1 KGHDR, CDR2 SFDVKD. The CDR3 length is 13 residues. As DNA, the CDR3 is TGTGCCAGCAGTCTCCAGGACAGCTACGAGCAGTACTTC. As protein: CASSLQDSYEQYF.

V gene TRBV6-2 or TRBV6-3 combines with J gene TRBJ1-6; 7 bases line up with TRBD1. The germline CDR1 and CDR2 sequences are MNHEY and SVGEGT. The CDR3 loop spans 16 amino acids. Trimming cost V 8 bases and J 8 bases; bases outside gene matches: 15. CDR3 in amino acids: CASSRTGVRGDSPLHF. DNA for the CDR3: TGTGCCAGCTCGCGAACGGGGGTCAGGGGGGATTCACCCCTCCACTTT.

V gene TRBV2 combines with J gene TRBJ2-3; possibly TRBD1 for D (6 bases). Germline V gene data show CDR1 as SNHLY and CDR2 as FYNNEI. The CDR3 runs 14 residues. Trimming shortened V by 7 bases and J by 1 base, and 12 bases separated the two germline ends. CDR3 loop: CASKKDSGTDTQYF. CDR3 sequence (DNA): TGTGCCAGCAAAAAGGACAGCGGCACAGATACGCAGTATTTT.